A selection of T cell receptor beta chains follows, all from one sample in a study of control samples from healthy donors and cancer patients. Some clones are missing from TCRdb's copy, which holds only in-frame ones; the method was immunoSEQ multiplex PCR. The profile covers roughly 200,000 clones, with around 94% appearing a single time and around 1.5% taken by the ten largest. Sequences were obtained from blood. Receptor source: a man aged 50-59 years in good health. The CDR3 runs from the conserved cysteine through the conserved F or W. Fields, in order: clone size, J gene, V gene, D gene, CDR3 DNA, CDR3 protein. D genes are given only for firm matches. Where a row states a size, it is once, few, many or the class of an expanded clone; other rows omit it.

abundance: -; j_gene: TRBJ1-5; v_gene: TRBV5-1; d_gene: -; CDR3nt: TGCGCCAGCAGCTTGGCCGGGACCCAGCCCCAGCATTTT; CDR3aa: CASSLAGTQPQHF
abundance: -; j_gene: TRBJ2-4; v_gene: TRBV7-6; d_gene: -; CDR3nt: TGTGCCAGCAGCCCAGTAAGAGGAGGGTTCGGAAACATTCAGTACTTC; CDR3aa: CASSPVRGGFGNIQYF
abundance: -; j_gene: TRBJ1-3; v_gene: TRBV6-5; d_gene: -; CDR3nt: TGTGCCAGCAGTTACTCCGGGACACTCGGAAACACCATATATTTT; CDR3aa: CASSYSGTLGNTIYF
abundance: -; j_gene: TRBJ1-2; v_gene: TRBV21-1; d_gene: -; CDR3nt: TGTGCCAGCAACCCAGGGAGGGAGAGCGGCTATGGCTACACCTTC; CDR3aa: CASNPGRESGYGYTF
abundance: -; j_gene: TRBJ1-4; v_gene: TRBV6-5; d_gene: -; CDR3nt: TGTGCCAGCAGCCGGAGAGACTACAGAATGCAACTGTTTTTT; CDR3aa: CASSRRDYRMQLFF
abundance: once; j_gene: TRBJ1-6; v_gene: TRBV2; d_gene: -; CDR3nt: TGTGCCAGCAGCGTCCTCTCGGGGCCGACCAATTCACCCCTCCACTTT; CDR3aa: CASSVLSGPTNSPLHF
abundance: -; j_gene: TRBJ1-6; v_gene: TRBV6-5; d_gene: -; CDR3nt: TGTGCCAGCAGTTATCGGACGGGGTCCCTCCACTTT; CDR3aa: CASSYRTGSLHF
abundance: -; j_gene: TRBJ2-7; v_gene: TRBV19; d_gene: TRBD2; CDR3nt: TGTGCCAGTAGAACGACTAGCGGCACCTACGAGCAGTACTTC; CDR3aa: CASRTTSGTYEQYF
abundance: -; j_gene: TRBJ2-7; v_gene: TRBV21-1; d_gene: -; CDR3nt: TGTGCCAGCAGCAAAGCCCTGTGGCGCCTCTCCTACGAGCAGTACTTC; CDR3aa: CASSKALWRLSYEQYF
abundance: once; j_gene: TRBJ1-6; v_gene: TRBV9; d_gene: -; CDR3nt: TGTGCCAGCAGCGTAGCCAGGGACAATTCACCCCTCCACTTT; CDR3aa: CASSVARDNSPLHF
abundance: -; j_gene: TRBJ1-1; v_gene: TRBV19; d_gene: -; CDR3nt: TGTGCCAGTAGTATTTTTACAAACCGGGGACACCAGATCGCCACTGAAGCTTTCTTT; CDR3aa: CASSIFTNRGHQIATEAFF
abundance: -; j_gene: TRBJ2-2; v_gene: TRBV7-9; d_gene: -; CDR3nt: TGTGCCAGCAGCTTACTAGAGAACACCGGGGAGCTGTTTTTT; CDR3aa: CASSLLENTGELFF
abundance: once; j_gene: TRBJ1-1; v_gene: TRBV5-8; d_gene: TRBD1; CDR3nt: TGTGCCACCCATGGGACAGGGAACACTGAAGCTTTCTTT; CDR3aa: CATHGTGNTEAFF
abundance: -; j_gene: TRBJ2-7; v_gene: TRBV28; d_gene: TRBD2; CDR3nt: TGTGCCAGCAGTTTCCTGACTAGCGGGGGGTACGAGCAGTACTTC; CDR3aa: CASSFLTSGGYEQYF
abundance: -; j_gene: TRBJ2-1; v_gene: TRBV11-2; d_gene: -; CDR3nt: TGTGCCAGCAGCTTAGGGGCGTATGAGCAGTTCTTC; CDR3aa: CASSLGAYEQFF
abundance: once; j_gene: TRBJ2-5; v_gene: TRBV18; d_gene: TRBD1; CDR3nt: TGTGCCAGCTCACCGACGGGACAGGGGATGGAGACCCAGTACTTC; CDR3aa: CASSPTGQGMETQYF
abundance: -; j_gene: TRBJ2-3; v_gene: TRBV5-1; d_gene: -; CDR3nt: TGCGCCAGCAGCTTGGTCGGGGGCAGATCCACAGATACGCAGTATTTT; CDR3aa: CASSLVGGRSTDTQYF
abundance: -; j_gene: TRBJ1-3; v_gene: TRBV4-1; d_gene: -; CDR3nt: TGCGCCAGCAGCCAAGATTGGAGCTCTGGAAACACCATATATTTT; CDR3aa: CASSQDWSSGNTIYF
abundance: -; j_gene: TRBJ1-1; v_gene: TRBV18; d_gene: -; CDR3nt: TGTGCCAGCTCCCCCGAACAGGGAATTAGGACTGAAGCTTTCTTT; CDR3aa: CASSPEQGIRTEAFF
abundance: once; j_gene: TRBJ2-3; v_gene: TRBV20-1; d_gene: -; CDR3nt: TGCAGTGCTAGTAGAATTCAAGGGGATACGCAGTATTTT; CDR3aa: CSASRIQGDTQYF
abundance: -; j_gene: TRBJ2-5; v_gene: TRBV4-1; d_gene: TRBD2; CDR3nt: TGCGCCAGCAGCCAAGACGGCAGCGGGGGTGGGGAGACCCAGTACTTC; CDR3aa: CASSQDGSGGGETQYF
abundance: -; j_gene: TRBJ1-1; v_gene: TRBV5-4; d_gene: -; CDR3nt: TGTGCCAGCAGCCTCAGCAACACTGAAGCTTTCTTT; CDR3aa: CASSLSNTEAFF
abundance: few; j_gene: TRBJ1-4; v_gene: TRBV7-2; d_gene: -; CDR3nt: TGTGCCAGCAGCTTAGGGGGTGGGGGAGCAACTAATGAAAAACTGTTTTTT; CDR3aa: CASSLGGGGATNEKLFF
abundance: -; j_gene: TRBJ1-1; v_gene: TRBV11-2; d_gene: TRBD1; CDR3nt: TGTGCCAGCAGCTTAGAAGGGACAGTGAACACTGAAGCTTTCTTT; CDR3aa: CASSLEGTVNTEAFF
abundance: -; j_gene: TRBJ1-4; v_gene: TRBV7-8; d_gene: -; CDR3nt: TGTGCCAGCAGCTTGAGACTAGTAGGGCCGCGGGCTGAAAAACTGTTTTTT; CDR3aa: CASSLRLVGPRAEKLFF
abundance: -; j_gene: TRBJ2-4; v_gene: TRBV18; d_gene: TRBD1; CDR3nt: TGTGCCAGCTCAAGATCATCCGGGACAGGGGGCGGGTTGGCCAAAAACATTCAGTACTTC; CDR3aa: CASSRSSGTGGGLAKNIQYF
abundance: -; j_gene: TRBJ2-7; v_gene: TRBV6-5; d_gene: -; CDR3nt: TGTGCCAGCAGGATTTTGCAGGGGAAGAACTACGAGCAGTACTTC; CDR3aa: CASRILQGKNYEQYF
abundance: -; j_gene: TRBJ2-7; v_gene: TRBV7-9; d_gene: -; CDR3nt: TGTGCCAGCAGCTTTCAGCAGGGGAGCGTACCCTACGAGCAGTACTTC; CDR3aa: CASSFQQGSVPYEQYF
abundance: -; j_gene: TRBJ1-1; v_gene: TRBV5-1; d_gene: -; CDR3nt: TGCGCCAGCACCATTGGACATAGCAAAAGCGCGTGGACTGAAGCTTTCTTT; CDR3aa: CASTIGHSKSAWTEAFF
abundance: -; j_gene: TRBJ1-2; v_gene: TRBV20-1; d_gene: -; CDR3nt: TGCAGTGCTAGTTATGGGGTTAACTATGGCTACACCTTC; CDR3aa: CSASYGVNYGYTF
abundance: -; j_gene: TRBJ1-6; v_gene: TRBV7-2; d_gene: TRBD1; CDR3nt: TGTGCCAGCAGAGAACAGGGGACTAACTCACCCCTCCACTTT; CDR3aa: CASREQGTNSPLHF
abundance: once; j_gene: TRBJ2-2; v_gene: TRBV7-9; d_gene: -; CDR3nt: TGTGCCAGCAGCTTAGATGGGATCGGGACCGGGGAGCTGTTTTTT; CDR3aa: CASSLDGIGTGELFF
abundance: -; j_gene: TRBJ2-1; v_gene: TRBV5-4; d_gene: TRBD1; CDR3nt: TGTGCAAACAGCCCGGACAGGGCTCGCCCTGAGCAGTTCTTC; CDR3aa: CANSPDRARPEQFF
abundance: -; j_gene: TRBJ1-5; v_gene: TRBV27; d_gene: -; CDR3nt: TGTGCCAGCAGTGAGTCAGGGCCCAATCAGCCCCAGCATTTT; CDR3aa: CASSESGPNQPQHF
abundance: -; j_gene: TRBJ1-5; v_gene: TRBV19; d_gene: -; CDR3nt: TGTGCCAGTAGTATAGATTTCGGGGTGAACCGCAATCAGCCCCAGCATTTT; CDR3aa: CASSIDFGVNRNQPQHF
abundance: once; j_gene: TRBJ1-2; v_gene: TRBV7-2; d_gene: TRBD1; CDR3nt: TGTGCCAGCAGCTTACAGGGGGCCGACTATGGCTACACCTTC; CDR3aa: CASSLQGADYGYTF
abundance: -; j_gene: TRBJ2-1; v_gene: TRBV24-1; d_gene: -; CDR3nt: TGTGCCACCGCGGGGGCGGGGGAATACAATGAGCAGTTCTTC; CDR3aa: CATAGAGEYNEQFF
abundance: -; j_gene: TRBJ2-5; v_gene: TRBV12-5; d_gene: TRBD1; CDR3nt: TGTGCTAGTGGTATTGGACAGGGGGCGCGGGAAGGGGCACGGGAGACCCAGTACTTC; CDR3aa: CASGIGQGAREGARETQYF
abundance: -; j_gene: TRBJ1-1; v_gene: TRBV10-3; d_gene: -; CDR3nt: TGTGCCATCAGTGCCCGGGACACGGCGAGTGCTTTCTTT; CDR3aa: CAISARDTASAFF
abundance: -; j_gene: TRBJ2-1; v_gene: TRBV5-1; d_gene: -; CDR3nt: TGCGCCAGCAGCTCCCGTTTAGGGACCTTCCCGGTCAATGAGCAGTTCTTC; CDR3aa: CASSSRLGTFPVNEQFF
abundance: -; j_gene: TRBJ2-5; v_gene: TRBV5-5; d_gene: -; CDR3nt: TGTGCCAGCAGCCCAGCCGTACTATGGATAAAAGAGACCCAGTACTTC; CDR3aa: CASSPAVLWIKETQYF
abundance: -; j_gene: TRBJ2-5; v_gene: TRBV6-5; d_gene: -; CDR3nt: TGTGCCAGCAGTTACGGCTACCCCCCGACCCAGTACTTC; CDR3aa: CASSYGYPPTQYF
abundance: -; j_gene: TRBJ2-3; v_gene: TRBV7-2; d_gene: -; CDR3nt: TGTGCCAGCAGCTTAGACGGTCCCGGCGCAGATACGCAGTATTTT; CDR3aa: CASSLDGPGADTQYF
abundance: -; j_gene: TRBJ1-2; v_gene: TRBV5-1; d_gene: -; CDR3nt: TGCGCCAGCAAACGTGCAGGGAATGAGAACTATGGCTACACCTTC; CDR3aa: CASKRAGNENYGYTF
abundance: -; j_gene: TRBJ1-2; v_gene: TRBV9; d_gene: TRBD1; CDR3nt: TGTGCCAGCAGCGTAGACCCCTCCGGGACAGGGCCCTATGGCTACACCTTC; CDR3aa: CASSVDPSGTGPYGYTF
abundance: -; j_gene: TRBJ2-2; v_gene: TRBV7-3; d_gene: TRBD1; CDR3nt: TGTGCCAGCAGTTTACAGGGGGCGGCGAACACCGGGGAGCTGTTTTTT; CDR3aa: CASSLQGAANTGELFF
abundance: -; j_gene: TRBJ1-3; v_gene: TRBV19; d_gene: -; CDR3nt: TGTGCCAGTAAAGGCAGCTCGACTGGAAACACCATATATTTT; CDR3aa: CASKGSSTGNTIYF
abundance: -; j_gene: TRBJ2-2; v_gene: TRBV19; d_gene: -; CDR3nt: TGTGCCAGTAGTCTGGTCCAAAACACCGGGGAGCTGTTTTTT; CDR3aa: CASSLVQNTGELFF
abundance: -; j_gene: TRBJ2-5; v_gene: TRBV5-1; d_gene: TRBD2; CDR3nt: TGCGCCAGCAGCGGGGAGGGGACGTCGGGGACCCAGTACTTC; CDR3aa: CASSGEGTSGTQYF
abundance: -; j_gene: TRBJ2-5; v_gene: TRBV27; d_gene: -; CDR3nt: TGTGCCAGCAGGGAAAGGGAAGAGACCCAGTACTTC; CDR3aa: CASREREETQYF
abundance: -; j_gene: TRBJ2-5; v_gene: TRBV6-1; d_gene: -; CDR3nt: TGTGCCAGCAGTGACCCCGCGTTACAGGGTCAAGAGACCCAGTACTTC; CDR3aa: CASSDPALQGQETQYF
abundance: -; j_gene: TRBJ1-1; v_gene: TRBV28; d_gene: TRBD1; CDR3nt: TGTGCCAGCAGTTCAGGGGGCCGGGAAGCTTTCTTT; CDR3aa: CASSSGGREAFF
abundance: -; j_gene: TRBJ2-2; v_gene: TRBV24-1; d_gene: -; CDR3nt: TGTGCCACCAGTGATCCCGGACAATACACCGGGGAGCTGTTTTTT; CDR3aa: CATSDPGQYTGELFF
abundance: few; j_gene: TRBJ1-4; v_gene: TRBV7-9; d_gene: -; CDR3nt: TGTGCCAGCAGTAGTCGAGAGGAAAAACTGTTTTTT; CDR3aa: CASSSREEKLFF
abundance: -; j_gene: TRBJ2-2; v_gene: TRBV19; d_gene: -; CDR3nt: TGTGCCAGTAGTATAGACCCATCCAGAGAGCTGTTTTTT; CDR3aa: CASSIDPSRELFF